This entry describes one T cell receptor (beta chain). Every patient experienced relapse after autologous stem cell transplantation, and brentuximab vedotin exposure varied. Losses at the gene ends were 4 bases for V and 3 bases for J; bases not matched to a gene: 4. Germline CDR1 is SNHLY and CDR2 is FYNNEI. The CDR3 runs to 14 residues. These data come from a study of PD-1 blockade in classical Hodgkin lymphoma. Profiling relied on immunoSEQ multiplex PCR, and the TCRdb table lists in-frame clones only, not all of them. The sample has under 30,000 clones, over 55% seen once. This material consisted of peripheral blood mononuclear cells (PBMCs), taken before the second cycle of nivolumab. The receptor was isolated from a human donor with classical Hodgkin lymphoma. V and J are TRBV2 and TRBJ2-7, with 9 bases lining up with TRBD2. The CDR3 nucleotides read TGTGCCAGCAGTGGAGTAGCGGGGGACTACGAGCAGTACTTC. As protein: CASSGVAGDYEQYF.